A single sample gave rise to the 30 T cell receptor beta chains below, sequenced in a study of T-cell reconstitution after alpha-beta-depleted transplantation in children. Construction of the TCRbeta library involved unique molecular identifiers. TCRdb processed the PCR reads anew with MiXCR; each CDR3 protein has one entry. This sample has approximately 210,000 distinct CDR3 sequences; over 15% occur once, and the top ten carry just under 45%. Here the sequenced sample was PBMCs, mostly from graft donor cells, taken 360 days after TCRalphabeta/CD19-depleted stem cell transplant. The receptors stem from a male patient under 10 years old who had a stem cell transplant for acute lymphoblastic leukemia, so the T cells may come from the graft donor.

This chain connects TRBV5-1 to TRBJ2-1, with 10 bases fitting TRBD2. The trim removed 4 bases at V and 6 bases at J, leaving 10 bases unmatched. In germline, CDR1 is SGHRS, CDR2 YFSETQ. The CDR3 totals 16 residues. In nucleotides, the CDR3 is TGCGCCAGCAGCAGCCAAAGCGGGGGGGCCGTCAATGAGCAGTTCTTC. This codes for CASSSQSGGAVNEQFF.

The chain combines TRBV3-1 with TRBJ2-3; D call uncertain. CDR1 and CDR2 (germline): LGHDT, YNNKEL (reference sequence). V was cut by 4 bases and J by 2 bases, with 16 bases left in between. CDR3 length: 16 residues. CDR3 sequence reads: CASSPFQNQDTDTQYF. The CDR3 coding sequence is TGTGCCAGCAGCCCCTTCCAGAATCAAGACACAGATACGCAGTATTTT.

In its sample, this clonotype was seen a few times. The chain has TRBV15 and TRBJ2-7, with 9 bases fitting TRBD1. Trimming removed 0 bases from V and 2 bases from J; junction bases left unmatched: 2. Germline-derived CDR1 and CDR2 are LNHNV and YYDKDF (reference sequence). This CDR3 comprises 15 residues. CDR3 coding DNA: TGTGCCACCAGCAGAGATAGGGACAGGGCCTACGAGCAGTACTTC. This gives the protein CATSRDRDRAYEQYF.

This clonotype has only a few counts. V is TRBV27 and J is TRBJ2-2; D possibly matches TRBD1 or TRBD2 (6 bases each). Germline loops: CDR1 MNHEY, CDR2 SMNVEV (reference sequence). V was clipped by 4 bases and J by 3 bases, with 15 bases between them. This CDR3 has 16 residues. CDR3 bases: TGTGCCAGCAGTTGGGCGGTGAGGGGGGACACCGGGGAGCTGTTTTTT. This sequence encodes CASSWAVRGDTGELFF.

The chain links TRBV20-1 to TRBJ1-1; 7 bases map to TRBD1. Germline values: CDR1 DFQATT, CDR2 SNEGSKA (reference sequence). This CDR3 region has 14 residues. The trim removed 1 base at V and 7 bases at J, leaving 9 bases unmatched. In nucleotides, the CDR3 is TGCAGTGCTAGAGGACAGGGCTTTCGGGGTGAAGCTTTCTTT. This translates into CSARGQGFRGEAFF.

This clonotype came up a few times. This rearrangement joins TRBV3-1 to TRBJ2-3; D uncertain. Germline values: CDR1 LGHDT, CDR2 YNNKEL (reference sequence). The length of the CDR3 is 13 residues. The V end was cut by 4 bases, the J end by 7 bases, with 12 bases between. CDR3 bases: TGTGCCAGCAGCCCTGGTGGATTATATACGCAGTATTTT. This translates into CASSPGGLYTQYF.

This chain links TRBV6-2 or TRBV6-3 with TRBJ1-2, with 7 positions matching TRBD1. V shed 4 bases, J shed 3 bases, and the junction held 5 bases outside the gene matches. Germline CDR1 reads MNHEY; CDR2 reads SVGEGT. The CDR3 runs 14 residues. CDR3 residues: CASSFGTAHYGYTF. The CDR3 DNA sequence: TGTGCCAGCAGTTTCGGGACAGCCCACTATGGCTACACCTTC.

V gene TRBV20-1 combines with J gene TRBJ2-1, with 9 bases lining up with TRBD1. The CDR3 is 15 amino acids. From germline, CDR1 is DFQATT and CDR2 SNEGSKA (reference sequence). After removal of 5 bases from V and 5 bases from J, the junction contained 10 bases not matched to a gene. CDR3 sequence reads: CSAEEPGQGDNEQFF. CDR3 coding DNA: TGCAGTGCTGAAGAGCCGGGACAGGGCGACAATGAGCAGTTCTTC.

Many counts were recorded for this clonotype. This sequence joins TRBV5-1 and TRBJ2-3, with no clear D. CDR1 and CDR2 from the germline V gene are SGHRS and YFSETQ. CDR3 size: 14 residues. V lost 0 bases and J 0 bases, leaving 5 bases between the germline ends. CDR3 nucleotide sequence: TGCGCCAGCAGCTTGGTCGGAAGCACAGATACGCAGTATTTT. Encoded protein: CASSLVGSTDTQYF.

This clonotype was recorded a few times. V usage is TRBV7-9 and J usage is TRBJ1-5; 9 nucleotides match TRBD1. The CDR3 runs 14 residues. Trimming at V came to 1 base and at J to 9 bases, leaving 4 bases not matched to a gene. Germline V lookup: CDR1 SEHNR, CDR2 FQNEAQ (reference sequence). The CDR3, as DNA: TGTGCCAGCAGCTTAGGGGACAGGGTAGGGCCCCAGCATTTT. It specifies CASSLGDRVGPQHF.

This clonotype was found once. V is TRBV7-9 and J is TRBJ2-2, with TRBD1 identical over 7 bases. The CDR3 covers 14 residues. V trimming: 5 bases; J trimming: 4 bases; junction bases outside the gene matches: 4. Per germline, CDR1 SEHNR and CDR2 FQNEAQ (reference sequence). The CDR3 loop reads CASSPGTATGELFF. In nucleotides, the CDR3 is TGTGCCAGCAGCCCCGGGACAGCCACCGGGGAGCTGTTTTTT.

The CDR3 DNA reads TGTGCCAGCAGGTTTTTCAAAACAGTAGAGCAGTTCTTC. The encoded protein is CASRFFKTVEQFF. This chain joins TRBV2 and TRBJ2-1; D is undetermined. The CDR3 is 13 residues long. CDR1 is SNHLY and CDR2 is FYNNEI in the germline V gene. V lost 6 bases and J lost 10, with 16 bases in between.

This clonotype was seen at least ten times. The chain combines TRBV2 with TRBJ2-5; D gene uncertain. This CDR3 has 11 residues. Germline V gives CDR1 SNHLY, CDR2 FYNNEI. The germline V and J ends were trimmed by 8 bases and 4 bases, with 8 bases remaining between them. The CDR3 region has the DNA TGTGCCAGCCAGGTTGCAGAGACCCAGTACTTC. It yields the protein CASQVAETQYF.

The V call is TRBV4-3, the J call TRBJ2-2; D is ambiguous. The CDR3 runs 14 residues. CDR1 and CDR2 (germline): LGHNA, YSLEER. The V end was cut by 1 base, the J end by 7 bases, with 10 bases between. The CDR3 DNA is TGCGCCAGCAGCCAAGGGGTACTGCTCGGGGAGCTGTTTTTT. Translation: CASSQGVLLGELFF.

The CDR3 reads CASDVSSGLHSSYEQYF. The DNA of the CDR3 is TGTGCCAGCGATGTGTCTAGCGGACTTCATAGCTCCTACGAGCAGTACTTC. The chain links TRBV2 to TRBJ2-7, with 7 bases lining up with TRBD2. The CDR3 sequence is 17 residues long. The germline V gene has CDR1 SNHLY and CDR2 FYNNEI. V was pared by 8 bases and J by 0 bases, with 16 bases of the junction left unmatched.

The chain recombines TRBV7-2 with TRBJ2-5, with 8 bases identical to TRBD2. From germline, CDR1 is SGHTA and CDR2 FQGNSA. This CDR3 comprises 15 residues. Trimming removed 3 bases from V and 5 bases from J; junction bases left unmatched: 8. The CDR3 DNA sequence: TGTGCCAGCAGCTTGGGACTAGAGGAGTTCGAGACCCAGTACTTC. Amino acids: CASSLGLEEFETQYF.

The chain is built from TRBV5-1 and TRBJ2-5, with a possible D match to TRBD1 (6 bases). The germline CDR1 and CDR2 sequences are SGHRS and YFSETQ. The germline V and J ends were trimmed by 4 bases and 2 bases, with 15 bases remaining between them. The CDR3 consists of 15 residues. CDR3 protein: CASSQSWGQQETQYF. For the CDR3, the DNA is TGCGCCAGCAGCCAGAGTTGGGGGCAACAAGAGACCCAGTACTTC. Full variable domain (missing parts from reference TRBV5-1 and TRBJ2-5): KAGVTQTPRYLIKTRGQQVTLSCSPISGHRSVSWYQQTPGQGLQFLFEYFSETQRNKGNFPGRFSGRQFSNSRSEMNVSTLELGDSALYLCASSQSWGQQETQYFGPGTRLLVL.

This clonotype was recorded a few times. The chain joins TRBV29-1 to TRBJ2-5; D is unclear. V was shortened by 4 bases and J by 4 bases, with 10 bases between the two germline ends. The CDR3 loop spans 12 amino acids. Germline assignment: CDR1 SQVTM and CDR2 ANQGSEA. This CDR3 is CSVGVGPETQYF. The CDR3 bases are TGCAGCGTTGGAGTTGGACCAGAGACCCAGTACTTC. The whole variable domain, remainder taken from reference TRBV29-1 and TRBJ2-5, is SAVISQKPSRDICQRGTSLTIQCQVDSQVTMMFWYRQQPGQSLTLIATANQGSEATYESGFVIDKFPISRPNLTFSTLTVSNMSPEDSSIYLCSVGVGPETQYFGPGTRLLVL.

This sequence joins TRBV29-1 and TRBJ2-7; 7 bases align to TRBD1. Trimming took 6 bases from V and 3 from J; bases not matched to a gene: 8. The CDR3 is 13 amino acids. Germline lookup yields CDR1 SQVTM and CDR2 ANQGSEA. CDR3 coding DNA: TGCAGCGTGGGTGGACAGGCACTCTACGAGCAGTACTTC. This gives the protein CSVGGQALYEQYF.

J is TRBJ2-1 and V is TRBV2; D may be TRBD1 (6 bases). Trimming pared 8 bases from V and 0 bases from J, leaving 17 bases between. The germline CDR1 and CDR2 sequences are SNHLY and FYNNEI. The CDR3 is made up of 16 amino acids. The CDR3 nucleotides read TGTGCCAGCCGGACAGCCCTTACTTTCTCCTACAATGAGCAGTTCTTC. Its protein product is CASRTALTFSYNEQFF.

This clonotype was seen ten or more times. As DNA, the CDR3 is TGTGCCAGCAGCATAACAGGGGGCCCGAACACTGAAGCTTTCTTT. This translates into CASSITGGPNTEAFF. The chain carries TRBV5-5 and TRBJ1-1; 9 nucleotides line up with TRBD1. Per the germline V gene, CDR1 is SGHKS and CDR2 is YYEKEE (reference sequence). The CDR3 is 15 amino acids. After removal of 4 bases from V and 1 base from J, the junction contained 5 bases not matched to a gene.

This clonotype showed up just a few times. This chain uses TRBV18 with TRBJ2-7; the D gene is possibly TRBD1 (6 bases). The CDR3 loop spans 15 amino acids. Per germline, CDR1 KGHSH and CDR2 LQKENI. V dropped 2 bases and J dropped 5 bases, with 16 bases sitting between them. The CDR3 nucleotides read TGTGCCAGCTCACCATGGACAGTGGGCAAGGACGAGCAGTACTTC. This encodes CASSPWTVGKDEQYF.

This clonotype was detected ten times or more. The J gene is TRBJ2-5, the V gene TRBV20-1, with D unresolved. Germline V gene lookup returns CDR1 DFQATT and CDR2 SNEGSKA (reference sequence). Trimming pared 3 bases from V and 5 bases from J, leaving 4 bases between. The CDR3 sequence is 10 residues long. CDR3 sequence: CSASSETQYF. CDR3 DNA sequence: TGCAGTGCTAGTTCTGAGACCCAGTACTTC.

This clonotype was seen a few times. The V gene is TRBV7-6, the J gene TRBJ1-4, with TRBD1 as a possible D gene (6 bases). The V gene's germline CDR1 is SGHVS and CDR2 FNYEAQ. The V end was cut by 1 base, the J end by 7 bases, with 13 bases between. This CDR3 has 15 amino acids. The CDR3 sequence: CASSLVGRGSEKLFF. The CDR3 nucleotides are TGTGCCAGCAGCTTAGTCGGCAGGGGCAGTGAAAAACTGTTTTTT.

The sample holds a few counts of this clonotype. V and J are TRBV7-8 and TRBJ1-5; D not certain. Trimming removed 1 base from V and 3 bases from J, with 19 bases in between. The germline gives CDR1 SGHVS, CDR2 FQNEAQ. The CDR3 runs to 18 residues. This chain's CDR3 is CASSLEVEQSFNNQPQHF. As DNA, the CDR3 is TGTGCCAGCAGCTTAGAAGTTGAGCAGAGCTTCAACAATCAGCCCCAGCATTTT.

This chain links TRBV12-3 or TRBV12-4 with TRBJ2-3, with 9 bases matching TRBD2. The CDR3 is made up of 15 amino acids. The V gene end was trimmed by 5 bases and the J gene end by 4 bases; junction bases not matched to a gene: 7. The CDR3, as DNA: TGTGCCAGCAGTCCAGGAGCGGGGGGACCAGATACGCAGTATTTT. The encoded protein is CASSPGAGGPDTQYF.

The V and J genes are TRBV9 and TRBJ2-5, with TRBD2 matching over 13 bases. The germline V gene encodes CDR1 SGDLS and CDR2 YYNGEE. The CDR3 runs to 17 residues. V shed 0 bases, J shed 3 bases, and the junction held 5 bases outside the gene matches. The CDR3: CASSVDTSGGAKETQYF. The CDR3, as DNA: TGTGCCAGCAGCGTAGATACTAGCGGGGGGGCAAAAGAGACCCAGTACTTC.

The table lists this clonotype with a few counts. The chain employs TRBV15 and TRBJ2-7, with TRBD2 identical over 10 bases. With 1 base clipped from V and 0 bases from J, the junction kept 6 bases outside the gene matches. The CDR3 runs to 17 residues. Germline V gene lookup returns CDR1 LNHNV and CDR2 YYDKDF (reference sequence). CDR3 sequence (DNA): TGTGCCACCAGCAGAGTAGTAGCTAGCGGGAGCTCCTACGAGCAGTACTTC. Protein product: CATSRVVASGSSYEQYF.

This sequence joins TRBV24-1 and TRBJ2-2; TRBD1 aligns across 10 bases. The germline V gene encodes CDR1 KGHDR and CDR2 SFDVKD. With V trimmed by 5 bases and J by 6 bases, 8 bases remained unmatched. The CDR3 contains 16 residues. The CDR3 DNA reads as TGTGCCACCAGTGGAACCCGGGACAGGGGCCCCGGGGAGCTGTTTTTT. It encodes CATSGTRDRGPGELFF.

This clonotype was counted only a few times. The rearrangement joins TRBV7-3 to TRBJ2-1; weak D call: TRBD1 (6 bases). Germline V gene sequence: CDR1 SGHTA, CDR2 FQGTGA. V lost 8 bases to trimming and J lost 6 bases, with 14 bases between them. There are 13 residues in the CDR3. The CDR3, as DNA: TGTGCCAGCGGAGTGGGGGCTGGCAATGAGCAGTTCTTC. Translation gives CASGVGAGNEQFF.